These 6 T cell receptor beta chains originate from one sample sequenced in a study of cytomegalovirus exposure and HLA in healthy donors. PCR used 60 Vbeta primers and 13 Jbeta primers. Generated by immunoSEQ multiplex PCR, the TCRdb table keeps only in-frame clones and is missing some. Its table records roughly 74,000 clones. Sequencing used PBMCs. All receptors derive from a female donor in good health and CMV-seropositive.

V gene TRBV7-2 combines with J gene TRBJ1-1; 11 bases are shared with TRBD1. Trimming cost V 5 bases and J 4 bases; bases outside gene matches: 3. Germline CDR1 reads SGHTA; CDR2 reads FQGNSA. CDR3 length: 14 residues. The chain's CDR3 is CASSPGTGGTEAFF. The CDR3 coding sequence is TGTGCCAGCAGCCCAGGGACAGGGGGCACTGAAGCTTTCTTT.

This chain links TRBV10-3 with TRBJ1-3; D gene ambiguous. This CDR3 region has 14 residues. Germline V gene lookup returns CDR1 ENHRY and CDR2 SYGVKD. Deletions cut 8 bases from V and 2 bases from J, with 13 bases between. The CDR3 here is CAISLDGTGNTIYF. The CDR3 DNA is TGTGCCATCTCCCTGGACGGGACTGGAAACACCATATATTTT.

Concerning this clone itself: The junction does not match germline at one end; this may be a read error. This chain uses TRBV6-6 with TRBJ1-2; possible D gene TRBD1, 5 bases. The CDR3 length is 12 residues. Germline values: CDR1 MNHNY, CDR2 SVGAGI (reference sequence). The CDR3 nucleotides are TGTGCCAGCAGTTACGGGGCCCAGCCAGTCCGCTTC. This translates into CASSYGAQPVRF.

The V call is TRBV30, the J call TRBJ2-7; 12 positions match TRBD2. The CDR3 is 13 residues long. Germline V CDR1 and CDR2: GTSNPN, SVGIG (reference sequence). Trimming took 4 bases from V and 12 from J; bases not matched to a gene: 10. The CDR3 DNA is TGTGCCTGGACCAAAGGACTAGCGGGACGCATGTACTTC. Its translation: CAWTKGLAGRMYF.

V gene TRBV5-1 combines with J gene TRBJ1-2; 9 bases line up with TRBD1. Trimming at V came to 0 bases and at J to 6 bases, leaving 6 bases not matched to a gene. The CDR3 covers 15 residues. Looked up from germline, CDR1 is SGHRS and CDR2 is YFSETQ. The DNA of the CDR3 is TGCGCCAGCAGCTTGGTTGCAAGGACAGGGGATGGCTACACCTTC. Its protein is CASSLVARTGDGYTF.

This chain uses TRBV5-6 with TRBJ1-1; tentative D call: TRBD1 (6 bases). Germline lookup yields CDR1 SGHDT and CDR2 YYEEEE. The CDR3 is made up of 15 amino acids. V shed 4 bases and J shed 2 bases, with 15 bases lying between them. CDR3 loop: CASSGFDRPNTEAFF. The CDR3 DNA follows: TGTGCCAGCAGCGGGTTCGACAGGCCTAACACTGAAGCTTTCTTT.